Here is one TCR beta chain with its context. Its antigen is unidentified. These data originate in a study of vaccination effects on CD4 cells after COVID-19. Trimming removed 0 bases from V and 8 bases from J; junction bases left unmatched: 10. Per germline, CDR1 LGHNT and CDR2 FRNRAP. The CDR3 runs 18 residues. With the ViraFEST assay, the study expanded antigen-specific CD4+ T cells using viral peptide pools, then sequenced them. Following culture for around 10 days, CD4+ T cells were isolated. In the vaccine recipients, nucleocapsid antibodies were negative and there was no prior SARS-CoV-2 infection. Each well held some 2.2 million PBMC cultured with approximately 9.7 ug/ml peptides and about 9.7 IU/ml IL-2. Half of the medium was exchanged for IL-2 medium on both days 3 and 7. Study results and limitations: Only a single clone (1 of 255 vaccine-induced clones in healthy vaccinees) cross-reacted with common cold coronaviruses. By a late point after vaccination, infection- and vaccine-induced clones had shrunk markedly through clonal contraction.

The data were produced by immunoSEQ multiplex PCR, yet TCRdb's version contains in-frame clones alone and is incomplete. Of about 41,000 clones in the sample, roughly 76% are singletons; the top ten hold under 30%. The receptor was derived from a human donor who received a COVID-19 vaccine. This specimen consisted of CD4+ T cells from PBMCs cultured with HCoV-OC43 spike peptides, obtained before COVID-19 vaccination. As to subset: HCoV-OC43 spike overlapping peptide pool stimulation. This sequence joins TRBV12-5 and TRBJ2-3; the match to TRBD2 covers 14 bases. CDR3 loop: CASGLVLSGTSGGGTQYF. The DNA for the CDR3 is TGTGCTAGTGGTTTGGTATTATCCGGGACTAGCGGGGGAGGTACGCAGTATTTT.